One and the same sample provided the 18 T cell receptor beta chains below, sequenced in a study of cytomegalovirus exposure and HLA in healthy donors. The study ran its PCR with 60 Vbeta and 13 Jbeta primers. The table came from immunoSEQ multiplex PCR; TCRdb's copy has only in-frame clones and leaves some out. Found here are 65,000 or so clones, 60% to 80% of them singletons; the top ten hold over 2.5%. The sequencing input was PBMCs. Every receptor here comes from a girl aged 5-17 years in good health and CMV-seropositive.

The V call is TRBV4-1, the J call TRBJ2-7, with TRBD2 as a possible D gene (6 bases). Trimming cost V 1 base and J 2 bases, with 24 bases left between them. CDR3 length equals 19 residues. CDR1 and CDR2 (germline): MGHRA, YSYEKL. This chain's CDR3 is CASSQVFGGGASRAYEQYF. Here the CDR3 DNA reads TGCGCCAGCAGCCAAGTTTTCGGGGGAGGAGCATCAAGGGCCTACGAGCAGTACTTC.

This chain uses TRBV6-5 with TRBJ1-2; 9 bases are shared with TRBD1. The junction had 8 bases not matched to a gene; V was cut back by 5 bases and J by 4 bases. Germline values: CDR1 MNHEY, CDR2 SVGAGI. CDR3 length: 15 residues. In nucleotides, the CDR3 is TGTGCCAGCAGTCTCGCCGGGACAGGGAGCTATGGCTACACCTTC. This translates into CASSLAGTGSYGYTF.

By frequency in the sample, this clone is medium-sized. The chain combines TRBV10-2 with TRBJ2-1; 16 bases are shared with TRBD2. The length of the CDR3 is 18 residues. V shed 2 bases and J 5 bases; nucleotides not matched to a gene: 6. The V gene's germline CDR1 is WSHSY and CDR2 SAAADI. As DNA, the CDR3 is TGCGCCAGCAGTGAGGAGGGACTAGCGGGAGGGCCAAACAATGAGCAGTTCTTC. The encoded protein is CASSEEGLAGGPNNEQFF.

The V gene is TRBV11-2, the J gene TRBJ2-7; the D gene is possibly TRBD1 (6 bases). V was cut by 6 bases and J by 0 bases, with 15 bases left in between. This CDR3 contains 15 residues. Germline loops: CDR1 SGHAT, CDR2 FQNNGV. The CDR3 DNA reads TGTGCCAGCAGTCATCTCCGGGACAACTCCTACGAGCAGTACTTC. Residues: CASSHLRDNSYEQYF. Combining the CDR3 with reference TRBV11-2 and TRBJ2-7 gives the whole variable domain EAGVAQSPRYKIIEKRQSVAFWCNPISGHATLYWYQQILGQGPKLLIQFQNNGVVDDSQLPKDRFSAERLKGVDSTLKIQPAKLEDSAVYLCASSHLRDNSYEQYFGPGTRLTVT.

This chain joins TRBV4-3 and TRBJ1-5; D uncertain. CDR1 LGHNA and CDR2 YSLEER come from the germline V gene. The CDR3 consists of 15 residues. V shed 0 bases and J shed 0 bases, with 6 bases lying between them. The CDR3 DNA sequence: TGCGCCAGCAGCCAAGATCGGGGTAGCAATCAGCCCCAGCATTTT. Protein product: CASSQDRGSNQPQHF.

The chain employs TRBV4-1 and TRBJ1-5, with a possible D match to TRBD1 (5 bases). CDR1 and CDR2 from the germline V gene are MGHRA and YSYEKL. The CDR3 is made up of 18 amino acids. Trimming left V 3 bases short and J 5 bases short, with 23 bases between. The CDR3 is CASSQSDMGLSGDQPQHF. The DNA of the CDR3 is TGCGCCAGCAGCCAGTCAGACATGGGGCTATCTGGGGATCAGCCCCAGCATTTT.

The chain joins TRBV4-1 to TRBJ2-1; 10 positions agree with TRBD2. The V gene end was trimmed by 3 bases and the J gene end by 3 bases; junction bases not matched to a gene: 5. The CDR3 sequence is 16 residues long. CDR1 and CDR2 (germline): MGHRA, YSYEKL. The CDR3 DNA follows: TGCGCCAGCAGCCACCTCGGACTAGCGGTCTACAATGAGCAGTTCTTC. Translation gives CASSHLGLAVYNEQFF.

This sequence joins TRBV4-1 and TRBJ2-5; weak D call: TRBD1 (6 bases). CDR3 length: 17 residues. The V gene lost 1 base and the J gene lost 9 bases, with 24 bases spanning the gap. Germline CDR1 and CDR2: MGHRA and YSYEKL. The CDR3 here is CASSQGLRGPKASAQYF. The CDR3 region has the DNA TGCGCCAGCAGCCAAGGCCTCAGGGGTCCAAAGGCGTCGGCCCAGTACTTC.

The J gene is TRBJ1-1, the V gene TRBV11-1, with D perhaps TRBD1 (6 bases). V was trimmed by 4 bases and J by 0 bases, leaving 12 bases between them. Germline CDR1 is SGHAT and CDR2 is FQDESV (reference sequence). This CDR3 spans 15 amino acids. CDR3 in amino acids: CASSSDSSMNTEAFF. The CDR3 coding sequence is TGTGCCAGCAGCTCGGACAGCTCAATGAACACTGAAGCTTTCTTT. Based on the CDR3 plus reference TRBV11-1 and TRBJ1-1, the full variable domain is EAEVAQSPRYKITEKSQAVAFWCDPISGHATLYWYRQILGQGPELLVQFQDESVVDDSQLPKDRFSAERLKGVDSTLKIQPAELGDSAMYLCASSSDSSMNTEAFFGQGTRLTVV.

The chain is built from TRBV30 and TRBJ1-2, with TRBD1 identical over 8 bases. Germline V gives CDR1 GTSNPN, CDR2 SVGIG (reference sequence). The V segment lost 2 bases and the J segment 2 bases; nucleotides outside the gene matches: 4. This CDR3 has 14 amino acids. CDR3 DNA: TGTGCCTGGAGTCCCCGACAGGGGAACTATGGCTACACCTTC. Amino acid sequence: CAWSPRQGNYGYTF. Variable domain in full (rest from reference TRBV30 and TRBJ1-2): SQTIHQWPATLVQPVGSPLSLECTVEGTSNPNLYWYRQAAGRGLQLLFYSVGIGQISSEVPQNLSASRPQDRQFILSSKKLLLSDSGFYLCAWSPRQGNYGYTFGSGTRLTVV.

The CDR3 DNA sequence: TGTGCCAGCAGCTTAGCGGAGACGGGCACAGATACGCAGTATTTT. Its translation is CASSLAETGTDTQYF. The chain uses TRBV7-2 and TRBJ2-3, with D unresolved. The CDR3 length is 15 residues. V dropped 0 bases and J dropped 1 base, with 8 bases sitting between them. Germline CDR1 and CDR2: SGHTA and FQGNSA.

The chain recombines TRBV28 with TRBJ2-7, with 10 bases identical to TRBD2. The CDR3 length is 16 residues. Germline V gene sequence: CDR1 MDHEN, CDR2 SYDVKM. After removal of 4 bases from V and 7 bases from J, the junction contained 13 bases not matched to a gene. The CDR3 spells CASSSQHSGRAGEQYF. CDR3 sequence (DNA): TGTGCCAGCAGTTCTCAACACAGCGGGAGGGCCGGTGAGCAGTACTTC.

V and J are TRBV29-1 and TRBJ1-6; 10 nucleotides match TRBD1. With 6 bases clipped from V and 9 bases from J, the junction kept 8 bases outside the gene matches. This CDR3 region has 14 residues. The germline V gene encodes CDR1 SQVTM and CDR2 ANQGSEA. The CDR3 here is CSVRTGGNFSPLHF. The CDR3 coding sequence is TGCAGCGTGAGGACAGGGGGAAACTTTTCACCCCTCCACTTT.

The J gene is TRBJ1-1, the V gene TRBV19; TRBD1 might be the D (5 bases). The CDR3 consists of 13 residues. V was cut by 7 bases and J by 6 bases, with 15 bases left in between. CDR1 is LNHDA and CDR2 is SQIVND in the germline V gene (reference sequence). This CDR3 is CASNQQDRAEAFF. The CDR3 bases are TGTGCCAGTAACCAACAGGATCGGGCTGAAGCTTTCTTT.

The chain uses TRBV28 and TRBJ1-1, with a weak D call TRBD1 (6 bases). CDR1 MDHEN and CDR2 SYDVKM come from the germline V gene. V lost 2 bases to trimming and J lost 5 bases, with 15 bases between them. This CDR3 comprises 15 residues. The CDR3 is CASSLLRTDRTEAFF. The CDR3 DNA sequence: TGTGCCAGCAGTTTACTGAGGACAGATAGGACTGAAGCTTTCTTT.

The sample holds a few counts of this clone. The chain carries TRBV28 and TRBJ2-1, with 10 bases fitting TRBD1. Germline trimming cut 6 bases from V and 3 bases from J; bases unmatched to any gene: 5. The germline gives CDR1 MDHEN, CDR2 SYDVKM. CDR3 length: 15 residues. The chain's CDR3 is CASRPGQGHYNEQFF. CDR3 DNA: TGTGCCAGCAGGCCGGGACAGGGGCACTACAATGAGCAGTTCTTC.

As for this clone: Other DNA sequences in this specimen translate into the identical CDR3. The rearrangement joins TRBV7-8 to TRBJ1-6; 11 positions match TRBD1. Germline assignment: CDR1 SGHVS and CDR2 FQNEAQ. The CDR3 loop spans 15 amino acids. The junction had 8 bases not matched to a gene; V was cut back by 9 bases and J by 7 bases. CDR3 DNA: TGTGCCAGTAGCCCAAGGACAGGGGGCAATTCACCCCTCCACTTT. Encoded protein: CASSPRTGGNSPLHF.

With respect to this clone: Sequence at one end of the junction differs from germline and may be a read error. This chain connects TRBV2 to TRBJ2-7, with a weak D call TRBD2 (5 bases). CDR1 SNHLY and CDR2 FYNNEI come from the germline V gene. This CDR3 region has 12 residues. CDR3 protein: CASGGERYEQYF. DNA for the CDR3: TGCGCGTCAGGAGGAGAGCGTTACGAGCAGTACTTC.